The 5 T cell receptor beta chains in this list originate from one sample, sequenced in a study of T-cell memory formation after mild COVID-19. TCRdb passed the 5' RACE reads through MiXCR, listing each CDR3 protein once. The table lists 190,000 or so distinct CDR3 sequences, about a fifth of them singletons. The sequenced sample was PBMCs or a T cell subset sorted from them (not recorded which). The receptors come from an adult woman who had mild COVID-19 (a few samples of this study predate the infection). Cell type and time point are not known.

This sequence joins TRBV13 and TRBJ2-7, with D tentatively TRBD1 (6 bases). V lost 2 bases to trimming and J lost 2 bases, with 10 bases between them. In germline, CDR1 is PRHDT, CDR2 FYEKMQ (reference sequence). The CDR3 covers 14 residues. The CDR3 loop is CASSLRDKTYEQYF. The CDR3 region has the DNA TGTGCCAGCAGCTTAAGGGACAAGACCTACGAGCAGTACTTC. The whole variable domain, remainder taken from reference TRBV13 and TRBJ2-7, is AAGVIQSPRHLIKEKRETATLKCYPIPRHDTVYWYQQGPGQDPQFLISFYEKMQSDKGSIPDRFSAQQFSDYHSELNMSSLELGDSALYFCASSLRDKTYEQYFGPGTRLTVT.

This clonotype was seen a few times. The V gene is TRBV11-2, the J gene TRBJ1-1; D is perhaps TRBD1 (6 bases). CDR3 length equals 13 residues. Germline CDR1 and CDR2: SGHAT and FQNNGV. The V gene lost 2 bases and the J gene lost 6 bases, with 10 bases spanning the gap. This chain's CDR3 is CASSLLGAPEAFF. The DNA for the CDR3 is TGTGCCAGCAGCTTATTGGGGGCCCCTGAAGCTTTCTTT.

This clonotype has more than one count but fewer than ten. The chain links TRBV24-1 to TRBJ2-2; possible D gene TRBD1, 5 bases. Germline V lookup: CDR1 KGHDR, CDR2 SFDVKD. Between the trimmed V and J ends, which lost 3 bases and 1 base, there was a span of 8 bases. CDR3 length: 15 residues. The CDR3 here is CATSDHQGNTGELFF. The DNA for the CDR3 is TGTGCCACCAGTGATCATCAGGGGAACACCGGGGAGCTGTTTTTT.

This clonotype was recorded a few times. This chain uses TRBV5-1 with TRBJ2-3, with TRBD1 matching over 12 bases. The V and J ends lost 0 bases and 4 bases, in that order; junction bases with no gene match: 12. CDR1 and CDR2 (germline): SGHRS, YFSETQ. The CDR3 runs 19 residues. The CDR3 sequence is CASSLGPPGQGASADTQYF. Here the CDR3 DNA reads TGCGCCAGCAGCTTGGGGCCACCGGGACAGGGGGCATCGGCAGATACGCAGTATTTT. Complete variable domain (other parts from reference TRBV5-1 and TRBJ2-3): KAGVTQTPRYLIKTRGQQVTLSCSPISGHRSVSWYQQTPGQGLQFLFEYFSETQRNKGNFPGRFSGRQFSNSRSEMNVSTLELGDSALYLCASSLGPPGQGASADTQYFGPGTRLTVL.

This clonotype was detected only a few times. This chain connects TRBV29-1 to TRBJ2-7, with TRBD1 matching 7 bases. There are 13 residues in the CDR3. Germline CDR1 SQVTM, CDR2 ANQGSEA. Unmatched junction bases numbered 5, after V lost 4 bases and J lost 2 bases. The CDR3 region is CSVVTGDTYEQYF. In DNA, the CDR3 is TGCAGCGTTGTCACAGGGGATACCTACGAGCAGTACTTC.